This is a list of T cell receptor beta chains from one sample in a study of T cells in tumors after PD-1 blockade. Repertoires were generated with immunoSEQ multiplex PCR, while TCRdb's copy carries only in-frame clones and drops some. The table has roughly 50,000 clones, roughly 80% seen once. The sample was PBMCs, taken before anti-PD-1 treatment. The receptors were sampled from a human donor with basal cell carcinoma. The CDR3 runs from the conserved cysteine through the conserved F or W. The order of the fields is clone size, V gene, J gene, D gene, CDR3 DNA, CDR3 protein. A D gene is named only where the DNA matches it firmly. Not every row has a clone size; where given, it reads once, few, many or a size class.

-	TRBV28	TRBJ1-4	TRBD1	TGTGCCAGCAGCGCCCCCGGGACAGGGACTGAAAAACTGTTTTTT	CASSAPGTGTEKLFF
-	TRBV12-5	TRBJ1-5	-	TGTGCTAGTGGTTTGACTAATCAGCCCCAGCATTTT	CASGLTNQPQHF
few	TRBV6-5	TRBJ1-5	-	TGTGCCAGCAGTACCCTGGGGGGCGATCAGCCCCAGCATTTT	CASSTLGGDQPQHF
-	TRBV3-1/TRBV3-2	TRBJ2-5	TRBD2	TGTGCCAGCAGCCCCCGGACTAGCGGGCTAGAGACCCAGTACTTC	CASSPRTSGLETQYF
few	TRBV5-1	TRBJ2-1	-	TGCGCCAGCAGCTGGGGGATCCGACTCGATAATGAGCAGTTCTTC	CASSWGIRLDNEQFF
-	TRBV24-1	TRBJ2-5	TRBD1	TGTGCCACCTCCGGGACAGGGATCCCCCATCTGTACTTC	CATSGTGIPHLYF
-	TRBV3-1/TRBV3-2	TRBJ1-1	-	TGTGCCAGCAGCCACCGGATTTTATTAATGAACACTGAAGCTTTCTTT	CASSHRILLMNTEAFF
-	TRBV9	TRBJ1-6	TRBD1	TGTGCCAGCAGCGTATTACTCTCAGGGGGCCGTAATTCACCCCTCCACTTT	CASSVLLSGGRNSPLHF
-	TRBV19	TRBJ2-3	TRBD1	TGTGCCAGTAGTGTTCGACAGGGGGTGGCAGATACGCAGTATTTT	CASSVRQGVADTQYF
once	TRBV30	TRBJ2-6	-	TGTGCCTGGACAGATTATGCCTTTAACGTCCTGACTTTC	CAWTDYAFNVLTF
-	TRBV5-1	TRBJ2-3	TRBD2	TGCGCCAGCAGCTTGGGGCTAGCGGGGGTAACAGATACGCAGTATTTT	CASSLGLAGVTDTQYF
-	TRBV14	TRBJ2-7	TRBD1	TGTGCCAGCAGCCCTTGGGACAGCTCCTACGAGCAGTACTTC	CASSPWDSSYEQYF
-	TRBV7-9	TRBJ2-2	-	TGTGCCAGCAGCTTAGTAGGACAGTCGAACACCGGGGAGCTGTTTTTT	CASSLVGQSNTGELFF
-	TRBV9	TRBJ2-7	-	TGTGCCAGCAGCGTAGCGGTGGACTACGAGCAGTACTTC	CASSVAVDYEQYF